This entry lists 14 T cell receptor beta chains sequenced from one sample in a study of sequential checkpoint blockade in melanoma (dated by TCRdb to the late 2010s). In the paper's terms, the treatment or condition label means: randomized to nivolumab then ipilimumab (arm A) or the reverse (arm B). The library was produced with the immunoSEQ multiplex PCR assay. TCRdb stores this immuneACCESS table with in-frame sequences only. Part of the clones is absent; in the studies checked, under half of the shortfall reflects unresolved V genes, and no reason is known for the rest. This sample has several thousand clones in its table, and under 80% of those were observed once. The ten largest clones represent 40% to 60% of the sample. The sequenced sample was CD8+ T cells sorted from blood (inferred from file names), obtained from a patient given nivolumab and ipilimumab in sequence. These receptors were obtained from a human patient with melanoma. Some clones in this sample may be carry-over from other donors' samples.

The chain carries TRBV15 and TRBJ2-7; the match to TRBD1 covers 10 bases. The ends lost 1 base at V and 1 base at J; junction bases unmatched: 7. The germline CDR1 and CDR2 sequences are LNHNV and YYDKDF (reference sequence). The CDR3 has 17 residues. CDR3 residues: CATSRVGQGVESYEQYF. The CDR3 DNA reads as TGTGCCACCAGCAGAGTAGGACAGGGGGTCGAGTCCTACGAGCAGTACTTC.

This clone was counted at least ten times. The V gene is TRBV9, the J gene TRBJ2-7; 11 nucleotides match TRBD1. Germline V gene sequence: CDR1 SGDLS, CDR2 YYNGEE. V was pared by 8 bases and J by 6 bases, with 1 base of the junction left unmatched. The CDR3 consists of 11 residues. The CDR3 protein is CASGQGAEQYF. The CDR3 DNA reads TGTGCCAGTGGACAGGGGGCCGAGCAGTACTTC.

The table lists this clone with a few counts. The chain recombines TRBV4-3 with TRBJ1-2; tentatively, D is TRBD1 (5 bases). V was cut by 0 bases and J by 4 bases, with 12 bases left in between. This CDR3 is 15 amino acids long. Germline V lookup: CDR1 LGHNA, CDR2 YSLEER. CDR3 sequence reads: CASSQDSGHGYGYTF. CDR3 nucleotide sequence: TGCGCCAGCAGCCAAGACTCAGGGCATGGCTATGGCTACACCTTC.

The genes are TRBV4-1 and TRBJ1-5; D perhaps matches TRBD1 (5 bases). The CDR3 length is 15 residues. Germline V gene lookup returns CDR1 MGHRA and CDR2 YSYEKL. V was shortened by 4 bases and J by 6 bases, with 16 bases between the two germline ends. CDR3 sequence (DNA): TGCGCCAGCAGCCCGTCGCAGGGAGGTTTTCAGCCCCAGCATTTT. Residues: CASSPSQGGFQPQHF.

V and J are TRBV2 and TRBJ2-7, with 8 bases fitting TRBD1. This CDR3 region has 12 residues. V lost 10 bases to trimming and J lost 6 bases; unmatched junction nucleotides: 8. Germline values: CDR1 SNHLY, CDR2 FYNNEI. The CDR3 is CATGARGLEQYF. Here the CDR3 DNA reads TGTGCCACCGGTGCCAGGGGGCTCGAGCAGTACTTC. Full variable domain (outside the CDR3, taken from reference TRBV2 and TRBJ2-7): EPEVTQTPSHQVTQMGQEVILRCVPISNHLYFYWYRQILGQKVEFLVSFYNNEISEKSEIFDDQFSVERPDGSNFTLKIRSTKLEDSAMYFCATGARGLEQYFGPGTRLTVT.

The chain recombines TRBV7-6 with TRBJ2-7, with 7 bases identical to TRBD1. Trimming at V came to 5 bases and at J to 2 bases, leaving 9 bases not matched to a gene. The germline V gene encodes CDR1 SGHVS and CDR2 FNYEAQ. CDR3 size: 15 residues. CDR3 DNA sequence: TGTGCCAGCAGCCCCCGGACAGGCCTAACCTACGAGCAGTACTTC. It codes for CASSPRTGLTYEQYF.

The chain joins TRBV5-4 to TRBJ2-3; D gene uncertain. CDR1 is SGHNT and CDR2 is YYREEE in the germline V gene (reference sequence). This CDR3 spans 16 amino acids. The V and J ends lost 2 bases and 0 bases respectively, with 13 bases between them. CDR3 bases: TGTGCCAGCAGCTTTGGGCTTCCCCTTAGCACAGATACGCAGTATTTT. This sequence encodes CASSFGLPLSTDTQYF.

This clone has more than one count but fewer than ten. The sample contains more than one DNA sequence encoding this CDR3. The J gene is TRBJ2-7, the V gene TRBV27; 10 bases map to TRBD1. Unmatched junction bases numbered 8, after V lost 8 bases and J lost 7 bases. The CDR3 is 13 amino acids. Germline V lookup: CDR1 MNHEY, CDR2 SMNVEV (reference sequence). DNA for the CDR3: TGTGCCAGCCGGACAGGGGGTCCGGGGGAGCAGTACTTC. It yields the protein CASRTGGPGEQYF.

This clone qualifies as medium-sized. The V and J genes are TRBV30 and TRBJ1-2; weak D call: TRBD1 (6 bases). Germline values: CDR1 GTSNPN, CDR2 SVGIG (reference sequence). The CDR3 contains 14 residues. V lost 3 bases to trimming and J lost 2 bases, with 13 bases between them. CDR3 sequence (DNA): TGTGCCTGGAGCCTGGGACATCAGAACTATGGCTACACCTTC. It encodes CAWSLGHQNYGYTF.

V is TRBV28 and J is TRBJ1-2, with 7 bases matching TRBD1. CDR1 MDHEN and CDR2 SYDVKM come from the germline V gene. The V segment lost 4 bases and the J segment 8 bases; nucleotides outside the gene matches: 7. The CDR3 is made up of 13 amino acids. The CDR3 reads CASSWDSILGYTF. The CDR3 region has the DNA TGTGCCAGCAGTTGGGACAGTATTCTCGGCTACACCTTC.

The rearrangement uses TRBV7-3 and TRBJ1-1; 7 bases line up with TRBD1. Losses at the gene ends were 1 base for V and 4 bases for J; bases not matched to a gene: 6. Germline CDR1 SGHTA, CDR2 FQGTGA. The CDR3 contains 15 residues. CDR3 coding DNA: TGTGCCAGCAGCTTAAGCTCAGGGGGAAGCACTGAAGCTTTCTTT. This encodes CASSLSSGGSTEAFF. Filled out from reference TRBV7-3 and TRBJ1-1, the complete variable domain reads GAGVSQTPSNKVTEKGKYVELRCDPISGHTALYWYRQSLGQGPEFLIYFQGTGAADDSGLPNDRFFAVRPEGSVSTLKIQRTERGDSAVYLCASSLSSGGSTEAFFGQGTRLTVV.

J is TRBJ1-5 and V is TRBV6-5; unclear D gene. Trimming took 6 bases from V and 2 from J, leaving 14 bases between them. The germline CDR1 and CDR2 sequences are MNHEY and SVGAGI. The CDR3 is 15 residues long. The CDR3 region has the DNA TGTGCCAGCAGAACGAGGGAAAGGGGCAATCAGCCCCAGCATTTT. The encoded protein is CASRTRERGNQPQHF.

V and J are TRBV6-5 and TRBJ1-2, with TRBD1 matching over 9 bases. CDR3 length: 14 amino acids. The ends lost 2 bases at V and 8 bases at J; junction bases unmatched: 6. CDR1 is MNHEY, CDR2 SVGAGI, per germline. The CDR3 nucleotides read TGTGCCAGCAGTTACGGGACAGGGCCTCGGGGCTACACCTTC. The encoded protein is CASSYGTGPRGYTF.

The chain is built from TRBV4-3 and TRBJ1-2; TRBD1 matches at 8 bases. Unmatched junction bases numbered 8, after V lost 4 bases and J lost 7 bases. Looked up from germline, CDR1 is LGHNA and CDR2 is YSLEER. This CDR3 comprises 14 residues. The CDR3 loop is CASSRLDRVGGYTF. As DNA, the CDR3 is TGCGCCAGCAGCCGCTTGGACAGGGTGGGTGGCTACACCTTC.